This is a list of T cell receptor beta chains from one sample in a study of blood T cell repertoires in COVID-19. Produced via immunoSEQ multiplex PCR; TCRdb's table is partial and in-frame only. Counted here are some 200,000 clones, roughly 75% occurring once; the ten biggest clones make up about 7.2%. The sequencing input was peripheral blood. Source of these receptors: a woman in her seventies with acute or convalescent COVID-19. Both conserved end residues are part of each CDR3. The order of the fields is D gene, V gene, clone size, J gene, CDR3 protein, CDR3 DNA. D genes are given only for firm matches. Clone size appears in some rows only: once, few, many, or a class for an expanded clone.

TRBD2,TRBV4-1,NA,TRBJ2-5,CASSPGETSGVGETQYF,TGCGCCAGCAGCCCTGGGGAAACTAGCGGGGTGGGGGAGACCCAGTACTTC
TRBD2,TRBV5-6,few,TRBJ2-1,CASSRAGELYNEQFF,TGTGCCAGCAGCCGAGCGGGGGAACTGTACAATGAGCAGTTCTTC
NA,TRBV6-5,once,TRBJ1-5,CATTSRGISQPQHF,TGTGCCACAACCTCCCGGGGGATTAGTCAGCCCCAGCATTTT
TRBD2,TRBV5-6,NA,TRBJ2-7,CASSRGVLDEQYF,TGTGCCAGCAGCCGGGGGGTTTTGGACGAGCAGTACTTC
TRBD1,TRBV19,NA,TRBJ2-2,CASRDRPNTGELFF,TGTGCCAGCCGGGACAGACCGAACACCGGGGAGCTGTTTTTT
NA,TRBV25-1,NA,TRBJ1-1,CASSEGARANTEAFF,TGTGCCAGCAGTGAAGGGGCCAGGGCGAACACTGAAGCTTTCTTT
TRBD2,TRBV7-3,NA,TRBJ2-3,CASSLGLAGALGTDTQYF,TGTGCCAGCAGCTTGGGACTAGCGGGGGCCCTAGGCACAGATACGCAGTATTTT
TRBD1,TRBV27,NA,TRBJ1-5,CASSPGQQNQPQHF,TGTGCCAGCAGTCCGGGACAGCAAAATCAGCCCCAGCATTTT
TRBD1,TRBV4-3,once,TRBJ2-3,CASSQDGQADTQYF,TGCGCCAGCAGCCAAGATGGACAGGCAGATACGCAGTATTTT
NA,TRBV5-1,NA,TRBJ1-1,CASSLAGGGTEAFF,TGCGCCAGCAGCTTGGCCGGGGGGGGCACTGAAGCTTTCTTT
TRBD1,TRBV29-1,NA,TRBJ1-6,CAGGENSPLHF,TGTGCAGGGGGCGAAAATTCACCCCTCCACTTT
TRBD1,TRBV28,NA,TRBJ1-2,CASSPFDRANYGYTF,TGTGCCAGCAGCCCCTTTGACAGGGCTAACTATGGCTACACCTTC
TRBD1,TRBV3-1/TRBV3-2,NA,TRBJ1-4,CASSSINRGGKEKLFF,TGTGCCAGCAGCTCCATAAACAGGGGGGGAAAGGAAAAACTGTTTTTT
TRBD1,TRBV5-6,NA,TRBJ1-4,CASSPTGVGEKLFF,TGTGCCAGCAGTCCGACAGGGGTTGGTGAAAAACTGTTTTTT
TRBD1,TRBV6-2/TRBV6-3,NA,TRBJ1-1,CASSTTSQGKGTEAFF,TGTGCCAGCAGTACCACTTCACAGGGGAAGGGCACTGAAGCTTTCTTT
TRBD1,TRBV2,once,TRBJ1-1,CASSDHPGTGSPNTEAFF,TGTGCCAGCAGTGATCATCCCGGGACAGGGTCCCCGAACACTGAAGCTTTCTTT
TRBD2,TRBV7-2,once,TRBJ2-2,CASSRAPSGVVGELFF,TGTGCCAGCAGCCGCGCTCCTAGCGGGGTGGTCGGGGAGCTGTTTTTT
TRBD2,TRBV19,NA,TRBJ2-1,CASSPLAGTSSSYNEQFF,TGTGCCAGTAGTCCCCTGGCCGGGACTAGTAGCTCCTACAATGAGCAGTTCTTC
NA,TRBV7-6,NA,TRBJ1-1,CASSLAGGPNEAFF,TGTGCCAGCAGCTTAGCGGGGGGACCTAATGAAGCTTTCTTT
TRBD1,TRBV19,NA,TRBJ2-7,CASSTGGVNEQYF,TGTGCCAGTAGTACAGGGGGCGTCAACGAGCAGTACTTC
NA,TRBV6-5,NA,TRBJ1-5,CATGRGSNQPQHF,TGTGCCACCGGGCGGGGGTCCAATCAGCCCCAGCATTTT
NA,TRBV6-2/TRBV6-3,NA,TRBJ2-7,CASSYRSGFSYEQYF,TGTGCCAGCAGTTATCGGAGCGGGTTCTCCTACGAGCAGTACTTC
NA,TRBV7-9,NA,TRBJ1-2,CASSPSHYGYTF,TGTGCCAGCAGCCCGTCCCACTATGGCTACACCTTC
TRBD1,TRBV4-2,NA,TRBJ2-3,CASSQRTGEDTQYF,TGTGCCAGCAGCCAGAGGACAGGGGAAGATACGCAGTATTTT
TRBD2,TRBV5-1,NA,TRBJ2-7,CASSHGLAGNSYEQYF,TGCGCCAGCAGCCACGGACTAGCGGGGAACTCCTACGAGCAGTACTTC
NA,TRBV29-1,NA,TRBJ1-1,CSVGVREAFF,TGCAGCGTTGGGGTGAGGGAAGCTTTCTTT
NA,TRBV4-2,NA,TRBJ2-2,CASSQAKGRNQIRSDTGELFF,TGTGCCAGCAGCCAAGCGAAAGGGAGAAACCAAATTCGTTCCGACACCGGGGAGCTGTTTTTT
NA,TRBV19,NA,TRBJ2-2,CATRSQGTGELFF,TGTGCCACCAGGAGTCAGGGTACCGGGGAGCTGTTTTTT
NA,TRBV6-1,NA,TRBJ2-1,CASSEQISGDEQFF,TGTGCCAGCAGTGAACAAATCTCAGGGGATGAGCAGTTCTTC
TRBD2,TRBV9,NA,TRBJ2-2,CASSVEAGANTGELFF,TGTGCCAGCAGCGTAGAAGCGGGGGCAAACACCGGGGAGCTGTTTTTT
NA,TRBV18,NA,TRBJ2-5,CASSPPRKGEETQYF,TGTGCCAGCTCACCACCGAGGAAGGGGGAAGAGACCCAGTACTTC
NA,TRBV11-1,NA,TRBJ2-3,CASSSRLVGRTDTQYF,TGTGCCAGCAGCTCACGACTAGTTGGCCGCACAGATACGCAGTATTTT
NA,TRBV6-2/TRBV6-3,NA,TRBJ2-4,CASSYNPGGPAKNIQYF,TGTGCCAGCAGTTATAATCCAGGAGGGCCAGCCAAAAACATTCAGTACTTC